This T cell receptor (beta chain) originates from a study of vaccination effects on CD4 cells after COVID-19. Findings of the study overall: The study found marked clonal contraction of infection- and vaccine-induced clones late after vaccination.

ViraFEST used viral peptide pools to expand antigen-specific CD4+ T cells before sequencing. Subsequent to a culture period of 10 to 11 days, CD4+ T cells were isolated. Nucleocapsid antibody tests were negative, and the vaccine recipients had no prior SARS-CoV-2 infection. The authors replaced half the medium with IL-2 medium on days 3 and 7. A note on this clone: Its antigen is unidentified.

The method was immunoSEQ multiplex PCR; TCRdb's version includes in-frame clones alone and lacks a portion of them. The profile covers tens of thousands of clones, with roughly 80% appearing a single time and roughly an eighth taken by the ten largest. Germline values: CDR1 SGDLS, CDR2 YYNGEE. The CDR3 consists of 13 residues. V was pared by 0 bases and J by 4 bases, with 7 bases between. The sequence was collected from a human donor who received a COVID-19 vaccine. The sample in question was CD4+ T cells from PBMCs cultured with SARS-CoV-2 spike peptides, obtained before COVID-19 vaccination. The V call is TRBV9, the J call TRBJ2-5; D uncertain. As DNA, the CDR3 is TGTGCCAGCAGCGTAGTCGCTGGAGAGACCCAGTACTTC. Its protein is CASSVVAGETQYF.